These T cell receptor beta chains were read from a single sample in a study of shared clonotypes between healthy human individuals. Measured with immunoSEQ multiplex PCR; TCRdb has only the in-frame clones, and not every one. The table has about 2 million clones, approximately 95% seen once. The sample comprised naive CD8+ T cells sorted from blood. These receptors were obtained from a man aged 18 to 29 in good health. CDR3s include the opening cysteine and the closing phenylalanine or tryptophan. D genes are given only for firm matches.

TRBJ2-7,TRBV7-2,NA,CASSFSTMNEQYF
TRBJ2-7,TRBV4-2,NA,CASSQDRDGSYEQYF
TRBJ1-6,TRBV4-1,NA,CASSQRQRDYNSPLHF
TRBJ2-5,TRBV2,NA,CATWTVQETQYF
TRBJ2-5,TRBV19,NA,CASSTREGAETQYF
TRBJ1-5,TRBV6-1,NA,CASSVVRGPSNQPQHF
TRBJ2-7,TRBV4-1,NA,CASSQLSSDGTYEQYF
TRBJ2-1,TRBV7-7,NA,CASSLSLRGLDEQFF
TRBJ2-7,TRBV27,NA,CASSLSGYIHEQYF
TRBJ1-2,TRBV4-1,TRBD1,CASRQTTGDYGYTF